This TCR beta chain was identified during a study of spatial heterogeneity in lung cancer. Study-level information: The average appearance count of each unique TCR and UMI combination in raw reads was more than 8.5. The study's findings and limits: Compared with follow-up, resection was when ubiquitous expanded tumor TCRs appeared in blood more.

Note on this clonotype: Its cognate antigen is unknown.

Germline values: CDR1 SGHDN, CDR2 FVKESK. CDR3 length: 19 amino acids. Trimming pared 6 bases from V and 0 bases from J, leaving 26 bases between. TCRdb re-derived calls from the 5' RACE reads in MiXCR, one entry per CDR3 protein. The sample consists of approximately 44,000 distinct CDR3 sequences, roughly 15% of them appearing once. Time point in this sample: sample taken at primary tumor resection. Without sorting, whole RNA was sequenced from tumor, nontumor lung or frozen PBMC. The sequence derives from a male donor with early-stage non-small cell lung cancer. The V and J genes are TRBV14 and TRBJ1-1, with D maybe TRBD1 (6 bases). Material: PBMCs, obtained at surgery. The CDR3 sequence is CASRRDDWGPANMNTEAFF. The CDR3 DNA reads TGTGCCAGCAGGCGAGATGATTGGGGGCCCGCGAACATGAACACTGAAGCTTTCTTT.